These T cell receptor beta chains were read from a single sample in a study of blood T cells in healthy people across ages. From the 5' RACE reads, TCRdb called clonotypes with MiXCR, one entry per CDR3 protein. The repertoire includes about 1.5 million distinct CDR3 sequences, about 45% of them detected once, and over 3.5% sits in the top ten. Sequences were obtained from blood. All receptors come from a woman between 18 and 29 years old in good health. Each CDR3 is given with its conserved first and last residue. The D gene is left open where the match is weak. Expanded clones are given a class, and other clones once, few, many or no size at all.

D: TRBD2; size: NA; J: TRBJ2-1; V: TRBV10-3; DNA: TGTGCCATCAGTGACCGTAGCGGGACTGAAGAGAATGAGCAGTTCTTC; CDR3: CAISDRSGTEENEQFF
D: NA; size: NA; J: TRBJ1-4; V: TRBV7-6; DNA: TGTGCCAGCAGCTTAAGGAGAGGAACTAATGAAAAACTGTTTTTT; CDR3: CASSLRRGTNEKLFF
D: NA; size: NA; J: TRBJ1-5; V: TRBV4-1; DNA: TGCGCCAGCAGCCAAAAAGGGTGGCAGTTCAATCAGCCCCAGCATTTT; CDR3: CASSQKGWQFNQPQHF
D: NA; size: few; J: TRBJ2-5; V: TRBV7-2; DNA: TGTGCCAGCAGCTTGGGACTCGAGTACAAGACCCAGTACTTC; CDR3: CASSLGLEYKTQYF
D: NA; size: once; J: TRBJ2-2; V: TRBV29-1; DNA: TGCGGCGTTGCCGTCGATGCCTCCACCGGGGAGCTGTTTTTT; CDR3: CGVAVDASTGELFF
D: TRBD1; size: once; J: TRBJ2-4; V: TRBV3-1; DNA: TGTGCCAGCAGCAACCGTCGGACAGGGTACGCCAAAAACATTCAGTACTTC; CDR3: CASSNRRTGYAKNIQYF
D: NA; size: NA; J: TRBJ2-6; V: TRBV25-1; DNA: TGTGCCAGCAGTGAATATAGGAGAGGAAACGCTGGGGCCAACGTCCTGACTTTC; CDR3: CASSEYRRGNAGANVLTF
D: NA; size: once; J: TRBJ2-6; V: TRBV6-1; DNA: TGTGCCAGCAGTGAATTCCTGGGGGCCAACGTCCTGACTTTC; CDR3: CASSEFLGANVLTF
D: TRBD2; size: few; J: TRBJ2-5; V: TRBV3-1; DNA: TGTGCCAGCAGCCCGGGGACTAGCAAACAAGAGACCCAGTACTTC; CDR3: CASSPGTSKQETQYF
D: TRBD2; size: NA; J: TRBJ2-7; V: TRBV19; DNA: TGTGCCAGTAGGACTAGCGGGGCCTCCTACGAGCAGTACTTC; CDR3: CASRTSGASYEQYF
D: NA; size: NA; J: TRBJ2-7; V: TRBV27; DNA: TGTGCCAGCAGTTTAAAGGGGGGCAGGGGCTACGAGCAGTACTTC; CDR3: CASSLKGGRGYEQYF
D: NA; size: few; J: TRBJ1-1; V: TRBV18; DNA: TGTGCCAGCTCACCACCGCTCAGGGCAGAGAACACTGAAGCTTTCTTT; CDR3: CASSPPLRAENTEAFF
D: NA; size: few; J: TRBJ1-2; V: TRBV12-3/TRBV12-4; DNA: TGTGCCAGCAGAGGGACCCTTCAGGGTCATGGCTACACCTTC; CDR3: CASRGTLQGHGYTF
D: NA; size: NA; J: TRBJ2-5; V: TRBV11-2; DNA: TGTGCCAGCAGCTTAGTTGGGGGTCTGGAGACCCAGTACTTC; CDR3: CASSLVGGLETQYF
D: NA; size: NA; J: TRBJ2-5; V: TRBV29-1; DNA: TGCAGCGTTGAGTACAAGACCCAGTACTTC; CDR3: CSVEYKTQYF
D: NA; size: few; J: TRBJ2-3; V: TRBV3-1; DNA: TGTGCCAGCAGCCAAGGAGGACGGAAATCGGATACGCAGTATTTT; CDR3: CASSQGGRKSDTQYF
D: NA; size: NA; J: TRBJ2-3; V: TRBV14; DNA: TGTGCCAGCAGGTCCCGACTCCCGGAGTCAGATACGCAGTATTTT; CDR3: CASRSRLPESDTQYF
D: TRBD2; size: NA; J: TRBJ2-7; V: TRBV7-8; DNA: TGTGCCAACAGCTTAAATACCAGCGGGGGCCTGATAACAAGCTCCTACGAGCAGTACTTC; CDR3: CANSLNTSGGLITSSYEQYF
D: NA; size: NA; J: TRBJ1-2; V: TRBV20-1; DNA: TGCAGTGCAGTCGAGGGGGGGGCCTATGGCTACACCTTC; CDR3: CSAVEGGAYGYTF
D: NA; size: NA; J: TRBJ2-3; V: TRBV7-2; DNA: TGTGCCAGCAGCAATCAGGCGCTGAGGGCAGATACGCAGTATTTT; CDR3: CASSNQALRADTQYF
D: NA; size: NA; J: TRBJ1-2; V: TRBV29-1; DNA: TGCAGCGTTGAAGATCCTCGGCGTAACTATGGCTACACCTTC; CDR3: CSVEDPRRNYGYTF
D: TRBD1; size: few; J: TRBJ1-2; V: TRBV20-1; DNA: TGCAGTGCTAGAGTAACAGGGGCCTATGGCTACACCTTC; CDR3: CSARVTGAYGYTF
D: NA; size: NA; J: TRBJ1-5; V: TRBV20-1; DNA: TGCAGTGCTCCATCCCAGGGAAAGACCCAGCATTTT; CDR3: CSAPSQGKTQHF
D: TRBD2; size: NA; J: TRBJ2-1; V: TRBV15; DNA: TGTGCCACCAGCAGAGAAGCGGGGGGGCCCAATGAGCAGTTCTTC; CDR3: CATSREAGGPNEQFF
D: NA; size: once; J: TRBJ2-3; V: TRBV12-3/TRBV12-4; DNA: TGTGCCAGCACCCCACCCGACGGAGATACGCAGTATTTT; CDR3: CASTPPDGDTQYF
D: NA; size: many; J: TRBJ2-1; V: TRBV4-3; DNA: TGCGCCAGCAGCCAGGTCCTCTTTGGAGATGAGCAGTTCTTC; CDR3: CASSQVLFGDEQFF
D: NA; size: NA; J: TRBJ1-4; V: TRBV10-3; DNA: TGTGCCATCAGTGAGCGTGGGACTAATGAAAAACTGTTTTTT; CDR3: CAISERGTNEKLFF
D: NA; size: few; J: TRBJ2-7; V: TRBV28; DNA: TGTGCCAGCAGCACTACAGGGCCCCCCTACAATGAGCAGTACTTC; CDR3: CASSTTGPPYNEQYF
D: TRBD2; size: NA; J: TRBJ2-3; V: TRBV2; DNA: TGTGCCAGCAGTGCCGACATAGCGGGAGGTTCCACAGATACGCAGTATTTT; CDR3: CASSADIAGGSTDTQYF
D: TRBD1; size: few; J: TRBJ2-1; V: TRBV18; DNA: TGTGCCAGCTCACCTTTTGACAGGGGGCCTCGAAATGAGCAGTTCTTC; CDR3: CASSPFDRGPRNEQFF
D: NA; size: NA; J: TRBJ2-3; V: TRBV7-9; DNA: TGTGCCAGCAGCTTATACGGCGGGAACACAGATACGCAGTATTTT; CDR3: CASSLYGGNTDTQYF
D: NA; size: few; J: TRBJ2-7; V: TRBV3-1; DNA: TGTGCCAGCAGCCAAGAACCAAGCGCCTACGAGCAGTACTTC; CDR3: CASSQEPSAYEQYF
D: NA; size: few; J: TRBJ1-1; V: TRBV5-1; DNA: TGCGCCAGCAGCCCTGTTGCAGGCGCAATTGAAGCTTTCTTT; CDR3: CASSPVAGAIEAFF